A single sample is the source of the 5 T cell receptor beta chains below, sequenced in a study of blood T cell repertoires in COVID-19. The assay was immunoSEQ multiplex PCR, and TCRdb's table has in-frame clones only and misses some. Found here are 130,000 or so clones, 86% of them singletons; the top ten hold less than 5%. Sequencing input: peripheral blood. The receptors originated from a man aged 35-49 years with acute or convalescent COVID-19.

The chain is built from TRBV14 and TRBJ2-1; D might be TRBD2 (5 bases). V lost 9 bases, J lost 6 bases, and 18 bases lay in between. The CDR3 sequence is 14 residues long. The germline CDR1 and CDR2 sequences are SGHDN and FVKESK. The CDR3 reads CASRSGNEGNEQFF. CDR3 nucleotides: TGTGCCAGTAGGTCGGGAAACGAAGGCAATGAGCAGTTCTTC.

The rearrangement joins TRBV4-2 to TRBJ1-1; D not certain. The germline gives CDR1 LGHNA, CDR2 YNFKEQ. Trimming took off 1 base at V and 4 bases at J, with 16 bases between the two ends. This CDR3 has 16 amino acids. CDR3 sequence: CASSQVTEGLGTEAFF. CDR3 sequence (DNA): TGTGCCAGCAGCCAAGTAACAGAGGGTCTCGGCACTGAAGCTTTCTTT.

This chain uses TRBV24-1 with TRBJ2-3; D might be TRBD1 (5 bases). V lost 9 bases to trimming and J lost 2 bases, with 11 bases between them. This CDR3 has 13 amino acids. The germline gives CDR1 KGHDR, CDR2 SFDVKD. Here the CDR3 reads CATSTESTDTQYF. As DNA, the CDR3 is TGTGCCACCTCGACAGAATCCACAGATACGCAGTATTTT.

The V gene is TRBV7-9, the J gene TRBJ1-3; tentatively, D is TRBD1 (5 bases). The CDR3 has 12 amino acids. Trimming shortened V by 5 bases and J by 6 bases, and 8 bases separated the two germline ends. The germline CDR1 and CDR2 sequences are SEHNR and FQNEAQ (reference sequence). This CDR3 is CASSTGQNTIYF. The CDR3 nucleotides read TGTGCCAGCAGCACAGGACAAAACACCATATATTTT.

The chain links TRBV29-1 to TRBJ2-1; D perhaps matches TRBD2 (6 bases). CDR1 is SQVTM and CDR2 is ANQGSEA in the germline V gene. With 7 bases removed from V and 7 bases from J, the gap between germline ends came to 17 bases. The CDR3 totals 13 residues. In DNA, the CDR3 is TGCAGCGGGGGACTTCGTTCCAGGAATGAGCAGTTCTTC. This codes for CSGGLRSRNEQFF.